This TCR beta chain is from a study of PD-1 blockade in mismatch repair-deficient tumors. Comment on this clone: As yet, its antigen is unknown.

Profiled with immunoSEQ multiplex PCR; TCRdb holds only in-frame clones, not every one. The sample yields about 9,200 clones, roughly 90% seen once. Time point of the sample: roughly 10-day in vitro stimulation with candidate mutation-associated neoantigen peptide 1. The sequencing here drew on cells cultured in vitro, taken from a patient treated with pembrolizumab. The sequence came from an adult with mismatch repair-deficient cancer.

The CDR3 DNA sequence: TGTGCCAGCAGCTTAGAAGCACGGCTAGCTGGGGAGACCCAGTACTTC. Translating it yields CASSLEARLAGETQYF. The chain carries TRBV11-2 and TRBJ2-5; D may be TRBD2 (5 bases). Trimming shortened V by 0 bases and J by 5 bases, and 16 bases separated the two germline ends. The germline gives CDR1 SGHAT, CDR2 FQNNGV. The CDR3 is 16 residues long.